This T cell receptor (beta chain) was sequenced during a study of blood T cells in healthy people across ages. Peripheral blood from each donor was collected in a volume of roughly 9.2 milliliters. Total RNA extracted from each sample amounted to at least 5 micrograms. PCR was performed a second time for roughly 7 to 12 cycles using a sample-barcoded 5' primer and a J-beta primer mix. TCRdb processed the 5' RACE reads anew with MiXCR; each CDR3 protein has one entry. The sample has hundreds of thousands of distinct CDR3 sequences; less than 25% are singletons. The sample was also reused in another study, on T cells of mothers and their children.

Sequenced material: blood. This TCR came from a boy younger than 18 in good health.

CDR3 DNA sequence: TGTGCAAGTCGAAACAGGGATATCTCGCCGCGGAAACTGTTTTTT. Protein product: CASRNRDISPRKLFF. This chain links TRBV12-2 with TRBJ1-4; the table gives TRBD1 as D, unverified against the DNA. TRBV12-2 is labeled a pseudogene. CDR3 size: 15 residues.